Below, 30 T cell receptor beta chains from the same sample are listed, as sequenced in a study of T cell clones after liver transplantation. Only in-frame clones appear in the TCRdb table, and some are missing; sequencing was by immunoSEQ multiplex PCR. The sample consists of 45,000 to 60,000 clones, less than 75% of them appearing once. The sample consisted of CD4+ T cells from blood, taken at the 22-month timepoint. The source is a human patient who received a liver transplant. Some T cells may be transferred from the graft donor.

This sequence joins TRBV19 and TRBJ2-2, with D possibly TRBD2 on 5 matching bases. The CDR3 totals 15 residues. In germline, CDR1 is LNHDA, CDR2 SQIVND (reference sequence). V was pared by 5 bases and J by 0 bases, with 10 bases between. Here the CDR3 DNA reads TGTGCCAGTAGTTCCCGGGGTCCGAACACCGGGGAGCTGTTTTTT. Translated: CASSSRGPNTGELFF.

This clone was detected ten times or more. For the CDR3, the DNA is TGTGCCAGCAGTGAATACGGAGGCAAGGAATCACCCCTCCACTTT. This encodes CASSEYGGKESPLHF. This chain uses TRBV25-1 with TRBJ1-6, with D unclear. V was cut by 0 bases and J by 10 bases, with 13 bases left in between. Germline V gives CDR1 MGHDK, CDR2 SYGVNS. The CDR3 length is 15 residues.

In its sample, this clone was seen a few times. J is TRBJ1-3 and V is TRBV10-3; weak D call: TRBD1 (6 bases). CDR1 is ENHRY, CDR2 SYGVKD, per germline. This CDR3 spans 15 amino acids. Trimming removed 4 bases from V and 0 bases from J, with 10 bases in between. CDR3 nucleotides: TGTGCCATCAGTGGACAGGTCACCTCTGGAAACACCATATATTTT. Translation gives CAISGQVTSGNTIYF.

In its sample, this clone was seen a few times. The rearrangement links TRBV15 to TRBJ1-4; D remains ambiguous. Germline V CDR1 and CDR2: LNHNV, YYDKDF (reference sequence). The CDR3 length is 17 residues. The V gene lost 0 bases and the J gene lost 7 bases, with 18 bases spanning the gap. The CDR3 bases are TGTGCCACCAGCAGAGATGGCCTCACAAGGCGGGCTGAAAAACTGTTTTTT. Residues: CATSRDGLTRRAEKLFF.

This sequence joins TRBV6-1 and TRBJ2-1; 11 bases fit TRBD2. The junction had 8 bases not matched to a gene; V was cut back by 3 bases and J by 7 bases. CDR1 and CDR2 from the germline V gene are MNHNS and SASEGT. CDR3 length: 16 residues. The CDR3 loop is CASSDRTSGGRNEQFF. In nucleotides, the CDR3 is TGTGCCAGCAGTGACAGAACTAGCGGGGGACGTAATGAGCAGTTCTTC.

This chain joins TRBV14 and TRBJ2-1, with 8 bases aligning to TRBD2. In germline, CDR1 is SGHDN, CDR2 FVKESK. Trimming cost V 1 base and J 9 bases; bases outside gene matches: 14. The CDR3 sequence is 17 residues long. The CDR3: CASSQGAGTRSTGEQFF. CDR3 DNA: TGTGCCAGCAGCCAAGGGGCCGGGACTAGGAGTACGGGTGAGCAGTTCTTC.

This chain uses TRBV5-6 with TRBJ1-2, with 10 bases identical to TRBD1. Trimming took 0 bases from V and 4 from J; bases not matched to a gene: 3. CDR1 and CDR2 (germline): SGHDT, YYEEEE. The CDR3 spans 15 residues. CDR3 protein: CASSLGGQGVYGYTF. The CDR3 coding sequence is TGTGCCAGCAGCTTGGGAGGACAGGGGGTCTATGGCTACACCTTC.

This CDR3 reads CASSYSPGPYEQYF. The CDR3 nucleotides are TGTGCCAGCAGTTACTCACCCGGTCCCTACGAGCAGTACTTC. The chain employs TRBV6-5 and TRBJ2-7; no definite D call. The CDR3 spans 14 residues. Trimming removed 0 bases from V and 2 bases from J, with 8 bases in between. Per germline, CDR1 MNHEY and CDR2 SVGAGI.

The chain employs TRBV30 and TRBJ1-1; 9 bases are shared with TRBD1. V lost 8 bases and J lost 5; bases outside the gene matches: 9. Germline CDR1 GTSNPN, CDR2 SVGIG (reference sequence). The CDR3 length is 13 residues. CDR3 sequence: CARHRGLGTEAFF. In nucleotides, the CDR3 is TGTGCCCGACACAGGGGGCTCGGAACTGAAGCTTTCTTT.

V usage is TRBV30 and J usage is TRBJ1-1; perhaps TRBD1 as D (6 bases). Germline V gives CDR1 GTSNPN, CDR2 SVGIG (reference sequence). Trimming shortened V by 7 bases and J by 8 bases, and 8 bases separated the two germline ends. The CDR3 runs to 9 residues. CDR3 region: CASGTEAFF. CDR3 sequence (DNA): TGTGCCTCCGGGACAGAAGCTTTCTTT.

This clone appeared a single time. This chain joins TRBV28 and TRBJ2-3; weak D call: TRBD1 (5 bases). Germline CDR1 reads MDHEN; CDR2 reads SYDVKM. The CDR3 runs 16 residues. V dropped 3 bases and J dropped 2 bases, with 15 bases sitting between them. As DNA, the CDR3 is TGTGCCAGCAGTTTTCTCGGCAGGGCGTTCACAGATACGCAGTATTTT. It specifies CASSFLGRAFTDTQYF.

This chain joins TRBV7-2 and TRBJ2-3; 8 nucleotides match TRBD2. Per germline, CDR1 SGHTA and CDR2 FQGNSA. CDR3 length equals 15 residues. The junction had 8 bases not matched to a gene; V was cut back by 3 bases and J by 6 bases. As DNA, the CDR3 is TGTGCCAGCAGCTTGGGGACTAGAGTCTCCGATACGCAGTATTTT. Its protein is CASSLGTRVSDTQYF. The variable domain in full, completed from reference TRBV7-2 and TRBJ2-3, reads GAGVSQSPSNKVTEKGKDVELRCDPISGHTALYWYRQSLGQGLEFLIYFQGNSAPDKSGLPSDRFSAERTGGSVSTLTIQRTQQEDSAVYLCASSLGTRVSDTQYFGPGTRLTVL.

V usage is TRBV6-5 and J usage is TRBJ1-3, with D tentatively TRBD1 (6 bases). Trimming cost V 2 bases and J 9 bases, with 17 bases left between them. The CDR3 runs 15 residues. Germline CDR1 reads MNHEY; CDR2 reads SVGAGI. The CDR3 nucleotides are TGTGCCAGCAGTTACGGGGCGACAGGCAAAGGCACCATATATTTT. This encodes CASSYGATGKGTIYF.

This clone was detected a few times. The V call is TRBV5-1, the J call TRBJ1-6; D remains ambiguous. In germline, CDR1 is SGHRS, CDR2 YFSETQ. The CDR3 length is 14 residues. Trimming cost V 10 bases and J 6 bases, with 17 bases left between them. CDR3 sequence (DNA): TGCGCCTCAGCCGAGACTTCGCTTAATTCACCCCTCCACTTT. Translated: CASAETSLNSPLHF.

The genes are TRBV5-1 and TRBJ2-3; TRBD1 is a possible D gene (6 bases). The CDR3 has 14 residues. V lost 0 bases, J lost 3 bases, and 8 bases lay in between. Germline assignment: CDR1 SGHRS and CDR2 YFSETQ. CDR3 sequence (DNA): TGCGCCAGCAGCTTGGACAGGGAGACAGATACGCAGTATTTT. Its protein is CASSLDRETDTQYF.

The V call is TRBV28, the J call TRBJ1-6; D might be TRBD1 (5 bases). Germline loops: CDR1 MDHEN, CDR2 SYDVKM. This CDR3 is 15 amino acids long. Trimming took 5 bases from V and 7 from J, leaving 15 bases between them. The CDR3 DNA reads TGTGCCAGCAGTGCCTCGAGTGGGGGGAATTCACCCCTCCACTTT. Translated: CASSASSGGNSPLHF.

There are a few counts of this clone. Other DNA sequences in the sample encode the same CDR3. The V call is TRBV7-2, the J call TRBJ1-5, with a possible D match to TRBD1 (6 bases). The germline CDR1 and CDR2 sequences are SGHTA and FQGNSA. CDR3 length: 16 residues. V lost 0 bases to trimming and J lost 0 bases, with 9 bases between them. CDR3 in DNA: TGTGCCAGCAGCTTAGCAGGGGGGTATAGCAATCAGCCCCAGCATTTT. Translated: CASSLAGGYSNQPQHF.

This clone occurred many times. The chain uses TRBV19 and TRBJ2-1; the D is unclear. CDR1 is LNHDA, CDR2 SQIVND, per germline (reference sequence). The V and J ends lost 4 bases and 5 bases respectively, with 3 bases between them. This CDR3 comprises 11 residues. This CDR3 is CASSNHNEQFF. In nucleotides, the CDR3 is TGTGCCAGTAGTAATCACAATGAGCAGTTCTTC. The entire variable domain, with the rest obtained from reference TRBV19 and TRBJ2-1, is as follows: DGGITQSPKYLFRKEGQNVTLSCEQNLNHDAMYWYRQDPGQGLRLIYYSQIVNDFQKGDIAEGYSVSREKKESFPLTVTSAQKNPTAFYLCASSNHNEQFFGPGTRLTVL.

The CDR3 region is CASSPNLRADLSYNEQFF. The CDR3 nucleotides are TGTGCCAGCAGCCCAAATTTACGAGCGGACCTTTCCTACAATGAGCAGTTCTTC. The V gene is TRBV9, the J gene TRBJ2-1, with a possible D match to TRBD2 (5 bases). V lost 4 bases and J lost 1, with 21 bases in between. This CDR3 contains 18 residues. In germline, CDR1 is SGDLS, CDR2 YYNGEE.

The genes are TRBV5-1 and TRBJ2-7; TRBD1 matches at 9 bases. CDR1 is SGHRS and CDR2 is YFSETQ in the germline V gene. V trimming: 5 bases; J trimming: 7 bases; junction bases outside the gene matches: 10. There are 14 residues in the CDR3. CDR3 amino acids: CASRRPGQGEEQYF. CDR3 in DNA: TGCGCCAGCAGGAGGCCGGGACAGGGCGAAGAGCAGTACTTC.

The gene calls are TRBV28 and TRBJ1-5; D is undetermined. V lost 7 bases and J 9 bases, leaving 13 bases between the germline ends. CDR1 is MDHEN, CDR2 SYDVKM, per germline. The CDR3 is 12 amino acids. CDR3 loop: CASTHGPRPQHF. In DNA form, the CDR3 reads TGTGCCAGCACCCATGGTCCGCGGCCCCAGCATTTT.

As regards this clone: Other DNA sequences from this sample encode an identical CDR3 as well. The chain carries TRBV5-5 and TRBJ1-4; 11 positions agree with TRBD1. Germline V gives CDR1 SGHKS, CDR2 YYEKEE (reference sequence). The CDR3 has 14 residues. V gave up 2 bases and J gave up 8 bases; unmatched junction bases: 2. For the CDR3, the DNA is TGTGCCAGCAGCTTAGGACAGGGGGCAGAAAAACTGTTTTTT. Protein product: CASSLGQGAEKLFF.

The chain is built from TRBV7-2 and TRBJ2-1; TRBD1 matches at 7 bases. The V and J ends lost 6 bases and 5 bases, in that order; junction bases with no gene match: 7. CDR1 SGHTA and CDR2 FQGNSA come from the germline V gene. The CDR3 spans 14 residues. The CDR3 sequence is CASRPLDRDNEQFF. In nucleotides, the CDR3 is TGTGCCAGCAGGCCTCTTGACAGGGACAATGAGCAGTTCTTC.

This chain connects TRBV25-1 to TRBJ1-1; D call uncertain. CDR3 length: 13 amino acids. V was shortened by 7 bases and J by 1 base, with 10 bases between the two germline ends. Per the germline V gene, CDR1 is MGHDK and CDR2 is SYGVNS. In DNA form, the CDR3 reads TGTGCCAGCACTCTCGTCGGGAACACTGAAGCTTTCTTT. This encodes CASTLVGNTEAFF.

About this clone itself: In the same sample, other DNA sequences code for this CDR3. The CDR3 reads CASSLGLAEETQYF. CDR3 nucleotides: TGTGCCAGCAGCTTAGGACTAGCAGAAGAGACCCAGTACTTC. The chain carries TRBV11-2 and TRBJ2-5; TRBD2 agrees at 7 bases. The V gene's germline CDR1 is SGHAT and CDR2 FQNNGV. The CDR3 spans 14 residues. J was trimmed by 3 bases and V by 1 base; bases with no gene match: 2.

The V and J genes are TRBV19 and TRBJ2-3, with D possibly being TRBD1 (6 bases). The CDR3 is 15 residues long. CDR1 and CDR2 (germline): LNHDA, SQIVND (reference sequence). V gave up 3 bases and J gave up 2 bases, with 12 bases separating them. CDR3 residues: CASSISAGDTDTQYF. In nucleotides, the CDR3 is TGTGCCAGTAGTATCAGCGCAGGGGACACAGATACGCAGTATTTT.

CDR3 sequence reads: CASNRGSSRVPGSPLHF. DNA of the CDR3: TGTGCCAGTAATCGTGGGTCCAGCCGCGTTCCGGGTTCACCCCTCCACTTT. This chain uses TRBV19 with TRBJ1-6; D ambiguous. This CDR3 contains 17 residues. Trimming took 7 bases from V and 9 from J, leaving 25 bases between them. Germline V gene data show CDR1 as LNHDA and CDR2 as SQIVND (reference sequence).

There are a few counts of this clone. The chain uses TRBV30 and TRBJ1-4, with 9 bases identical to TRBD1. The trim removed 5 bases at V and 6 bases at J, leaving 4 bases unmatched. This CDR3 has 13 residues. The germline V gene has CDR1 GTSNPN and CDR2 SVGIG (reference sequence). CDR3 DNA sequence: TGTGCCTGGGCCGGGACAGGGTATGAAAAACTGTTTTTT. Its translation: CAWAGTGYEKLFF.

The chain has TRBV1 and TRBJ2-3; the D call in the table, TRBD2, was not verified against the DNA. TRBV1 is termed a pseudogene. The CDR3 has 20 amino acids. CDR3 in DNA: TGCACCAGCAGCCAATCTAGGTGCGGGGGGCTTAACGCTAGCACAGATACGCAGTATTTT. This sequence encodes CTSSQSRCGGLNASTDTQYF.

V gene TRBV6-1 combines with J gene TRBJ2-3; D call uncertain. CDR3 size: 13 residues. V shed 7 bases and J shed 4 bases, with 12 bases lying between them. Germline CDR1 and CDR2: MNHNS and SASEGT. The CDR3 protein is CASTPSAADTQYF. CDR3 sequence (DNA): TGTGCCAGCACTCCGAGCGCGGCAGATACGCAGTATTTT.